This TCR beta chain came from a study of blood T cell repertoires in COVID-19. Study in general: Donors in the United States, Italy and Spain gave samples during acute or convalescent COVID-19.

Looked up from germline, CDR1 is LGHDT and CDR2 is YNNKEL (reference sequence). CDR3 length: 16 residues. Trimming removed 4 bases from V and 4 bases from J; junction bases left unmatched: 8. The method was immunoSEQ multiplex PCR; TCRdb's version includes in-frame clones alone and lacks a portion of them. The profile covers roughly 190,000 clones, with approximately 85% appearing a single time and 6.5% to 10% taken by the ten largest. The specimen was peripheral blood. The receptor's source is an older woman with acute or convalescent COVID-19. The chain is built from TRBV3-1 (or the pseudogene TRBV3-2) and TRBJ1-5; 9 nucleotides align to TRBD1. The CDR3 here is CASSPGQGTMNQPQHF. Here the CDR3 DNA reads TGTGCCAGCAGCCCCGGACAGGGGACGATGAATCAGCCCCAGCATTTT.